The 21 T cell receptor beta chains presented below share a single source sample, sequenced in a study of blood T cell repertoires in COVID-19. The protocol was immunoSEQ multiplex PCR, while the TCRdb copy is restricted to in-frame clones and leaves out a portion. Counted here are 130,000 to 150,000 clones, 85% to 90% occurring once; the ten biggest clones make up approximately 6.1%. Sequenced: peripheral blood. The receptors stem from a man at least 80 years old with acute or convalescent COVID-19.

The chain uses TRBV14 and TRBJ2-2; D unclear. Looked up from germline, CDR1 is SGHDN and CDR2 is FVKESK. This CDR3 is 15 amino acids long. V lost 3 bases to trimming and J lost 0 bases, with 8 bases between them. The CDR3 nucleotides are TGTGCCAGCAGCCATGGGCATTCGAACACCGGGGAGCTGTTTTTT. Translating gives CASSHGHSNTGELFF. Using reference TRBV14 and TRBJ2-2 for the parts outside the CDR3, the full variable domain is EAGVTQFPSHSVIEKGQTVTLRCDPISGHDNLYWYRRVMGKEIKFLLHFVKESKQDESGMPNNRFLAERTGGTYSTLKVQPAELEDSGVYFCASSHGHSNTGELFFGEGSRLTVL.

The chain uses TRBV5-8 and TRBJ2-7; D possibly corresponds to TRBD1 (5 bases). Trimming shortened V by 3 bases and J by 3 bases, and 19 bases separated the two germline ends. The CDR3 is 16 residues long. Germline loops: CDR1 SGHTS, CDR2 YDEGEE. The CDR3 reads CASSSYLDKANYEQYF. Written as DNA, the CDR3 is TGTGCCAGCAGCTCATATCTGGACAAGGCAAACTACGAGCAGTACTTC.

The chain links TRBV15 to TRBJ1-5; maybe TRBD1 (6 bases). The CDR3 has 14 residues. Germline values: CDR1 LNHNV, CDR2 YYDKDF (reference sequence). V lost 2 bases and J 4 bases, leaving 9 bases between the germline ends. In DNA, the CDR3 is TGTGCCACCAGCAGAACAGGGATGAATCAGCCCCAGCATTTT. This translates into CATSRTGMNQPQHF.

This chain links TRBV3-1 (or the pseudogene TRBV3-2) with TRBJ1-1; the D gene is possibly TRBD1 (5 bases). Trimming took 6 bases from V and 8 from J, leaving 16 bases between them. The V gene's germline CDR1 is LGHDT and CDR2 YNNKEL (reference sequence). The CDR3 is 13 amino acids. CDR3 coding DNA: TGTGCCAGCAGGCTTCTGGCGCGGGGGGAAGCTTTCTTT. Translated, it gives CASRLLARGEAFF.

This clone turned up a few times. This chain joins TRBV6-1 and TRBJ1-6; perhaps TRBD1 as D (5 bases). Deletions cut 2 bases from V and 5 bases from J, with 13 bases between. CDR3 size: 16 residues. Germline values: CDR1 MNHNS, CDR2 SASEGT. CDR3 amino acids: CASSELDTAHNSPLHF. The CDR3 DNA follows: TGTGCCAGCAGTGAATTGGACACCGCGCATAATTCACCCCTCCACTTT.

This clone was found a few times. V is TRBV7-9 and J is TRBJ2-7; 8 positions match TRBD2. Germline CDR1 and CDR2: SEHNR and FQNEAQ (reference sequence). Trimming took 5 bases from V and 5 from J; bases not matched to a gene: 11. There are 15 residues in the CDR3. The DNA of the CDR3 is TGTGCCAGCAGCCTACGGGGGGGACCGAAGGACGAGCAGTACTTC. This encodes CASSLRGGPKDEQYF.

The chain uses TRBV6-5 and TRBJ1-5; possibly TRBD1 for D (5 bases). The CDR3 sequence is 15 residues long. V was trimmed by 2 bases and J by 2 bases, leaving 10 bases between them. Germline V gene data show CDR1 as MNHEY and CDR2 as SVGAGI. The CDR3 reads CASSYGAGGNQPQHF. CDR3 in DNA: TGTGCCAGCAGTTACGGGGCCGGCGGCAATCAGCCCCAGCATTTT.

The chain carries TRBV11-2 and TRBJ1-1; D gene unclear. This CDR3 contains 14 residues. Trimming took off 5 bases at V and 1 base at J, with 11 bases between the two ends. Germline V lookup: CDR1 SGHAT, CDR2 FQNNGV. CDR3 nucleotide sequence: TGTGCCAGCAGCCGGGGATCCGGGAACACTGAAGCTTTCTTT. Translating it yields CASSRGSGNTEAFF.

The chain couples TRBV30 to TRBJ2-7; D uncertain. V was clipped by 2 bases and J by 0 bases, with 14 bases between them. Per germline, CDR1 GTSNPN and CDR2 SVGIG (reference sequence). The CDR3 sequence is 15 residues long. CDR3 protein: CAWSPTGRVSYEQYF. CDR3 coding DNA: TGTGCCTGGAGTCCGACGGGTCGGGTCTCCTACGAGCAGTACTTC.

The rearrangement joins TRBV19 to TRBJ2-1, with D possibly TRBD2 on 5 matching bases. The V gene's germline CDR1 is LNHDA and CDR2 SQIVND (reference sequence). The germline V and J ends were trimmed by 4 bases and 4 bases, with 14 bases remaining between them. This CDR3 is built from 15 residues. This CDR3 is CASSRVRSGYNEQFF. CDR3 in DNA: TGTGCCAGTAGTAGGGTCCGGTCGGGATACAATGAGCAGTTCTTC.

This clone was observed a handful of times. The chain combines TRBV3-1 (or the pseudogene TRBV3-2) with TRBJ2-1, with TRBD2 identical over 15 bases. Germline lookup yields CDR1 LGHDT and CDR2 YNNKEL (reference sequence). J gave up 8 bases and V 4 bases, and 6 bases lay outside the gene matches. CDR3 length equals 16 residues. The CDR3, as DNA: TGTGCCAGCAGCCCGCGGACTAGCGGGAGGGTCGATGAGCAGTTCTTC. Translating it yields CASSPRTSGRVDEQFF.

The chain employs TRBV27 and TRBJ1-5, with D unresolved. The CDR3 loop spans 16 amino acids. The germline CDR1 and CDR2 sequences are MNHEY and SMNVEV (reference sequence). V shed 6 bases and J shed 0 bases, with 15 bases lying between them. The CDR3 spells CASSLGPGYSNQPQHF. In DNA, the CDR3 is TGTGCCAGCAGCCTGGGTCCGGGTTATAGCAATCAGCCCCAGCATTTT.

This clone was picked up one time. This sequence joins TRBV6-5 and TRBJ1-6, with D hard to call. Germline loops: CDR1 MNHEY, CDR2 SVGAGI. V lost 8 bases to trimming and J lost 9 bases, with 20 bases between them. The CDR3 consists of 15 residues. The CDR3 coding sequence is TGTGCCAGCCGACGGACGGGCAGAGAGGGTTCACCCCTCCACTTT. This translates into CASRRTGREGSPLHF.

This rearrangement joins TRBV5-4 to TRBJ1-6, with D unresolved. The V and J ends lost 0 bases and 14 bases respectively, with 9 bases between them. Germline V lookup: CDR1 SGHNT, CDR2 YYREEE (reference sequence). The CDR3 consists of 12 residues. CDR3 protein: CASSLDGFALHF. Here the CDR3 DNA reads TGTGCCAGCAGCTTGGACGGTTTCGCCCTCCACTTT. The full variable domain, completed using reference TRBV5-4 and TRBJ1-6, is ETGVTQSPTHLIKTRGQQVTLRCSSQSGHNTVSWYQQALGQGPQFIFQYYREEENGRGNFPPRFSGLQFPNYSSELNVNALELDDSALYLCASSLDGFALHFGNGTRLTVT.

V gene TRBV19 combines with J gene TRBJ1-6; the D gene is possibly TRBD1 (6 bases). Trimming pared 10 bases from V and 7 bases from J, leaving 20 bases between. From germline, CDR1 is LNHDA and CDR2 SQIVND (reference sequence). The CDR3 length is 15 residues. CDR3 nucleotide sequence: TGTGCCACAAGGACAGTCCCGACCTCCAATTCACCCCTCCACTTT. Amino acids: CATRTVPTSNSPLHF. Looking up the rest from reference TRBV19 and TRBJ1-6 gives the full variable domain: DGGITQSPKYLFRKEGQNVTLSCEQNLNHDAMYWYRQDPGQGLRLIYYSQIVNDFQKGDIAEGYSVSREKKESFPLTVTSAQKNPTAFYLCATRTVPTSNSPLHFGNGTRLTVT.

The chain links TRBV7-8 to TRBJ2-3; no definite D call. V was shortened by 3 bases and J by 6 bases, with 7 bases between the two germline ends. The CDR3 consists of 12 residues. The germline V gene encodes CDR1 SGHVS and CDR2 FQNEAQ. The CDR3, as DNA: TGTGCCAGCAGCTTGGGCTTGGATACGCAGTATTTT. It specifies CASSLGLDTQYF.

In its sample, this clone was seen a few times. This chain connects TRBV12-3 or TRBV12-4 to TRBJ2-7, with D possibly TRBD2 on 6 matching bases. The CDR3 sequence is 13 residues long. With 5 bases removed from V and 4 bases from J, the gap between germline ends came to 12 bases. This CDR3 reads CASSTDGLYEQYF. CDR3 coding DNA: TGTGCCAGCAGTACCGACGGACTATACGAGCAGTACTTC.

The chain combines TRBV6-5 with TRBJ2-3; 11 bases agree with TRBD2. This CDR3 spans 15 amino acids. CDR1 and CDR2 from the germline V gene are MNHEY and SVGAGI. Unmatched junction bases numbered 6, after V lost 6 bases and J lost 4 bases. This CDR3 reads CASRLAGGLSDTQYF. DNA for the CDR3: TGTGCCAGCAGATTAGCGGGGGGGCTATCAGATACGCAGTATTTT.

The rearrangement uses TRBV19 and TRBJ1-2, with 7 positions matching TRBD1. V lost 5 bases, J lost 4 bases, and 4 bases stayed unmatched. CDR1 is LNHDA, CDR2 SQIVND, per germline (reference sequence). The CDR3 is 13 amino acids. CDR3 coding DNA: TGTGCCAGTAGTGACAGGGTCGGCTATGGCTACACCTTC. Translated, it gives CASSDRVGYGYTF.

The chain employs TRBV28 and TRBJ1-6; maybe TRBD1 (5 bases). V lost 2 bases and J 8 bases, leaving 10 bases between the germline ends. This CDR3 contains 14 residues. The germline CDR1 and CDR2 sequences are MDHEN and SYDVKM. The CDR3 sequence: CASSLIREDSPLHF. The CDR3 nucleotides read TGTGCCAGCAGTTTAATCAGGGAGGATTCACCCCTCCACTTT.

This clone has just one count. The J gene is TRBJ2-5, the V gene TRBV5-1; D unclear. Germline V gene sequence: CDR1 SGHRS, CDR2 YFSETQ. This CDR3 is built from 15 residues. Between the trimmed V and J ends, which lost 0 bases and 1 base, there was a span of 10 bases. In DNA, the CDR3 is TGCGCCAGCAGCTTGGCCGGTGTCCGCCAAGAGACCCAGTACTTC. This encodes CASSLAGVRQETQYF.